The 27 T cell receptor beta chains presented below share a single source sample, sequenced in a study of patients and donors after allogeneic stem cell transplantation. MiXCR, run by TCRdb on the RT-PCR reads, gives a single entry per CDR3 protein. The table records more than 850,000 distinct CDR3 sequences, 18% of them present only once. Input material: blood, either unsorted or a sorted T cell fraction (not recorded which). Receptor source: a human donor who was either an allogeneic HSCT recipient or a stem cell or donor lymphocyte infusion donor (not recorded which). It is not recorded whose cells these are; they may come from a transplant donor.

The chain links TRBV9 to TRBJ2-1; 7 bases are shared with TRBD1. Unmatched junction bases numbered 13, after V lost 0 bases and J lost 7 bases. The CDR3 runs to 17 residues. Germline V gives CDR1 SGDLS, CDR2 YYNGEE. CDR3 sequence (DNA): TGTGCCAGCAGCGTAGGTCCCGTCAGGGGGTATGGGAATGAGCAGTTCTTC. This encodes CASSVGPVRGYGNEQFF.

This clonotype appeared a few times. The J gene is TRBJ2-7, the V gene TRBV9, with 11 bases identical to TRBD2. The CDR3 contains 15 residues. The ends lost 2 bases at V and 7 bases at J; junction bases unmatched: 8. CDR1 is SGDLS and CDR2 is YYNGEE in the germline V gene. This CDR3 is CASSVSSGGPGEQYF. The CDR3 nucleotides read TGTGCCAGCAGCGTCTCTAGCGGGGGGCCGGGGGAGCAGTACTTC.

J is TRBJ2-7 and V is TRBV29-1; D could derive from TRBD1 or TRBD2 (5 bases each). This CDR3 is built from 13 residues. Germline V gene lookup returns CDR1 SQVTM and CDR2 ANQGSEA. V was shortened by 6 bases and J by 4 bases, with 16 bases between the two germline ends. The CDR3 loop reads CSVRTGTLYEQYF. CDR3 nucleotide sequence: TGCAGCGTCCGAACGGGGACCCTATACGAGCAGTACTTC.

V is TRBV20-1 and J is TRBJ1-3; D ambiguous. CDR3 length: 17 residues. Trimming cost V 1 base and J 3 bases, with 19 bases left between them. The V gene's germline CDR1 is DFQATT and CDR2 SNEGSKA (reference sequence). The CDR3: CSARGWGSVGGGNTIYF. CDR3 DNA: TGCAGTGCTAGAGGATGGGGATCAGTGGGAGGTGGAAACACCATATATTTT.

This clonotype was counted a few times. DNA for the CDR3: TGTGCCAGCAGCTTAAATAGCGGGGGGGACACAGATACGCAGTATTTT. It encodes CASSLNSGGDTDTQYF. The J gene is TRBJ2-3, the V gene TRBV7-9; 11 positions agree with TRBD2. Germline-derived CDR1 and CDR2 are SEHNR and FQNEAQ (reference sequence). With V trimmed by 2 bases and J by 2 bases, 3 bases remained unmatched. This CDR3 has 16 residues.

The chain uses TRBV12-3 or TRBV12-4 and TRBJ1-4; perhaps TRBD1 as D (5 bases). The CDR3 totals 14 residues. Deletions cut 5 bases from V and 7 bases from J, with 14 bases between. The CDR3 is CASSPSGPGEKLFF. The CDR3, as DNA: TGTGCCAGCAGTCCCTCGGGACCAGGTGAAAAACTGTTTTTT.

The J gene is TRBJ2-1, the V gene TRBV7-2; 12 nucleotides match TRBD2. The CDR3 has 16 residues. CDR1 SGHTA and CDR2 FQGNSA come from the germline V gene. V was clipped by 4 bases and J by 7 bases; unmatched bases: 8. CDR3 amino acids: CASSWASGGATNEQFF. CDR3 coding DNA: TGTGCCAGCAGCTGGGCTAGCGGGGGGGCCACGAATGAGCAGTTCTTC.

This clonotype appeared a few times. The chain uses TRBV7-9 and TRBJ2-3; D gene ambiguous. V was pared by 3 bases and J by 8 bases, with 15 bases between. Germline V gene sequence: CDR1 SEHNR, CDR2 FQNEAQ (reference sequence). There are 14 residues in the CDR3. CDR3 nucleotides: TGTGCCAGCAGCTTCCGAGCCGCTGGCCTTACGCAGTATTTT. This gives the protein CASSFRAAGLTQYF. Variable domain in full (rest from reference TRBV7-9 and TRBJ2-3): DTGVSQNPRHKITKRGQNVTFRCDPISEHNRLYWYRQTLGQGPEFLTYFQNEAQLEKSRLLSDRFSAERPKGSFSTLEIQRTEQGDSAMYLCASSFRAAGLTQYFGPGTRLTVL.

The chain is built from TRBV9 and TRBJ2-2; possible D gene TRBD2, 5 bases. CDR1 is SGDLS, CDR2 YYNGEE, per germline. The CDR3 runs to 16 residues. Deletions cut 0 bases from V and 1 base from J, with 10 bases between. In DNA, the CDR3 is TGTGCCAGCAGCGTAGCTCTAAGCGGGAACACCGGGGAGCTGTTTTTT. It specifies CASSVALSGNTGELFF.

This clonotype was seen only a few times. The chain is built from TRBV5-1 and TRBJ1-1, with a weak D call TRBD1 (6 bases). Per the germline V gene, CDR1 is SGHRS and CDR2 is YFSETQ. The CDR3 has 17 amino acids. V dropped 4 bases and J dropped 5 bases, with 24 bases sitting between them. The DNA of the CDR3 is TGCGCCAGCAGCCCTCGGGGGGCCCCCATTGGCGAAACTGAAGCTTTCTTT. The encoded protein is CASSPRGAPIGETEAFF.

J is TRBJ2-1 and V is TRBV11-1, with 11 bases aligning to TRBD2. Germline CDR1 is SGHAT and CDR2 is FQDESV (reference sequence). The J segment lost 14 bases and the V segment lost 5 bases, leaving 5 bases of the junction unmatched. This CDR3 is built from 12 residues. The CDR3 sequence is CASSPLAGGEFF. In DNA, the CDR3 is TGTGCCAGCAGCCCTTTAGCGGGGGGGGAGTTCTTC.

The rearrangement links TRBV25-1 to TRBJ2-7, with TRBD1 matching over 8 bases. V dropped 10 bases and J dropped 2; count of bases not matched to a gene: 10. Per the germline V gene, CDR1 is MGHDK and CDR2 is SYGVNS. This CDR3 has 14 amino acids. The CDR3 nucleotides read TGTGCCACCCAGTCGAACAGGGGGGCCTACGAGCAGTACTTC. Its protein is CATQSNRGAYEQYF.

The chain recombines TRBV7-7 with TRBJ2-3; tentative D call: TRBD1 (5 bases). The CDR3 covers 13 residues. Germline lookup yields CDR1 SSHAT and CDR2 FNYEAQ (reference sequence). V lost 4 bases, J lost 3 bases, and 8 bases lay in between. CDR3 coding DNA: TGTGCCAGCAGCTCTCGACAGACAGATACGCAGTATTTT. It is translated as CASSSRQTDTQYF.

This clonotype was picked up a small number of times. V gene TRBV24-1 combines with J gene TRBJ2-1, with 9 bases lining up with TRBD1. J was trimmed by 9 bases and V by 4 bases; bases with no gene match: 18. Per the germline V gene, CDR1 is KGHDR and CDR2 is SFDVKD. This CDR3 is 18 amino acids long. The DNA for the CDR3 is TGTGCCACCAGTGACCATTCTACGGGACAGGGAATTCATAGTGAGCAGTTCTTC. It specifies CATSDHSTGQGIHSEQFF.

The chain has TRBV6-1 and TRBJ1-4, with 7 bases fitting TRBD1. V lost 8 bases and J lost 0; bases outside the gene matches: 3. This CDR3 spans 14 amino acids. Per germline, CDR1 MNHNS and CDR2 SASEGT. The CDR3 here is CASDRDTTNEKLFF. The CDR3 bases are TGTGCCAGCGACAGGGACACAACTAATGAAAAACTGTTTTTT.

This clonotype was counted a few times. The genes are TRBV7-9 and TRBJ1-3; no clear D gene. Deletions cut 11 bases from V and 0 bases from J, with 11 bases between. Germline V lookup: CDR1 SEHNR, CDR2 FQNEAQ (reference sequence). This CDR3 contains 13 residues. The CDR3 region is CAAPLHSGNTIYF. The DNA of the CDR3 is TGTGCCGCCCCCCTTCACTCTGGAAACACCATATATTTT.

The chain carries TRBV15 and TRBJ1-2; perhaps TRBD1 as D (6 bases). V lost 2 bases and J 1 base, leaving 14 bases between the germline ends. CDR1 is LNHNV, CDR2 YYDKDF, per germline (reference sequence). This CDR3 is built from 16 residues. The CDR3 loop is CATSRSQGRVNYGYTF. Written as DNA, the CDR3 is TGTGCCACCAGCAGAAGTCAGGGGAGGGTTAACTATGGCTACACCTTC.

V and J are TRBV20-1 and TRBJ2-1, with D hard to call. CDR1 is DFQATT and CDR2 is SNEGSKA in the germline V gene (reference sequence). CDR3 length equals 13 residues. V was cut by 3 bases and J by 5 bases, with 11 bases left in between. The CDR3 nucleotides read TGCAGTGCTAGGAAGTCCAAAAACAATGAGCAGTTCTTC. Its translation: CSARKSKNNEQFF.

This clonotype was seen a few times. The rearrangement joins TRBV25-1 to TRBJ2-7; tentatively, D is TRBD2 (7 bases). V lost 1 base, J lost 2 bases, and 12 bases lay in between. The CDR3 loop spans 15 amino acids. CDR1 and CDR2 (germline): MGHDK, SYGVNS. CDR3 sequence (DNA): TGTGCCAGCAGTGAATTGGGGGGGCGTACCTACGAGCAGTACTTC. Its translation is CASSELGGRTYEQYF.

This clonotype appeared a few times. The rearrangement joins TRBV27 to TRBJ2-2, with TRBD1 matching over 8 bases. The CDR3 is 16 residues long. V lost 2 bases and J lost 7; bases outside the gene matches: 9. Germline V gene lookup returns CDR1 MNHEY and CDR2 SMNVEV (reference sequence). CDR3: CASSLIAGGEIGELFF. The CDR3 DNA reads TGTGCCAGCAGTTTAATTGCAGGGGGCGAAATCGGGGAGCTGTTTTTT.

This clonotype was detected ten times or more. The CDR3 here is CSAREGRRNSYEQYF. CDR3 sequence (DNA): TGCAGTGCTAGAGAGGGGCGACGCAACTCCTACGAGCAGTACTTC. The gene calls are TRBV20-1 and TRBJ2-7; tentatively, D is TRBD1 (5 bases). V lost 0 bases to trimming and J lost 0 bases, with 12 bases between them. The CDR3 totals 15 residues. Germline V gene lookup returns CDR1 DFQATT and CDR2 SNEGSKA (reference sequence).

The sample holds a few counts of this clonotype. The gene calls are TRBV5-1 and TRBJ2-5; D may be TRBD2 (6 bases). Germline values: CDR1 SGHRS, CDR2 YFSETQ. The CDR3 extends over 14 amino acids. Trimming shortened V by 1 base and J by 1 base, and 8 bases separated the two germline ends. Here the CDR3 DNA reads TGCGCCAGCAGCTTGACTAGCAGCCAAGAGACCCAGTACTTC. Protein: CASSLTSSQETQYF.

The DNA for the CDR3 is TGCGCCAGCAGCTATGTCGAGGGAGGGACTGAGCAGTTCTTC. Encoded protein: CASSYVEGGTEQFF. The chain couples TRBV5-1 to TRBJ2-1; TRBD2 matches at 7 bases. CDR1 and CDR2 (germline): SGHRS, YFSETQ. The CDR3 covers 14 residues. V shed 3 bases, J shed 9 bases, and the junction held 9 bases outside the gene matches. The full variable domain, completed using reference TRBV5-1 and TRBJ2-1, is KAGVTQTPRYLIKTRGQQVTLSCSPISGHRSVSWYQQTPGQGLQFLFEYFSETQRNKGNFPGRFSGRQFSNSRSEMNVSTLELGDSALYLCASSYVEGGTEQFFGPGTRLTVL.

The CDR3 nucleotides are TGTGCCAGCAGCCTAGCGGGGTCGAACATTCAGTACTTC. This codes for CASSLAGSNIQYF. The V and J genes are TRBV7-3 and TRBJ2-4; TRBD2 matches at 9 bases. V shed 5 bases, J shed 7 bases, and the junction held 3 bases outside the gene matches. The CDR3 runs to 13 residues. In germline, CDR1 is SGHTA, CDR2 FQGTGA.

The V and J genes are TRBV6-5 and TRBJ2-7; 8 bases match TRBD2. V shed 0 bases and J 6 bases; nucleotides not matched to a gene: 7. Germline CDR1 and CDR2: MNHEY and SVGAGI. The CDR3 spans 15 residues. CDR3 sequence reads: CASSYSHRAGGEQYF. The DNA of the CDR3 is TGTGCCAGCAGTTACTCGCACAGGGCGGGAGGCGAGCAGTACTTC.

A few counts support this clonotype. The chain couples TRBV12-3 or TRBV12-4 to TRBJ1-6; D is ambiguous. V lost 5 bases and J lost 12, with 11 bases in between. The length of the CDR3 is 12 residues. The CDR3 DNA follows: TGTGCCAGCAGTGAAAAGCGCGAACCCCTCCACTTT. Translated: CASSEKREPLHF.

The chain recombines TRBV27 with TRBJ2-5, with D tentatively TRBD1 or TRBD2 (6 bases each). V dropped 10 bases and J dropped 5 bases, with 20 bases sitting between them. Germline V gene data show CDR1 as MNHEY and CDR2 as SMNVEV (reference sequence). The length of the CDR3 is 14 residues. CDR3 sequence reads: CATWGWGARETQYF. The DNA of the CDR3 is TGTGCCACCTGGGGTTGGGGGGCTCGTGAGACCCAGTACTTC.